This is a list of T cell receptor beta chains from one sample in a study of blood T cell repertoires in COVID-19. Assay: immunoSEQ multiplex PCR; the TCRdb copy retains only in-frame clones and omits some. Among 210,000 or so clones listed, approximately 81% were seen once. The sequencing sample was made of peripheral blood. The source of these receptors is a human donor in a cohort sampled during active COVID-19. Both conserved end residues are part of each CDR3.

j_gene | v_gene | CDR3aa
TRBJ2-3 | TRBV15 | CATSMTSVYTDTQYF
TRBJ2-1 | TRBV7-9 | CASIPSPGFEQFF
TRBJ1-4 | TRBV7-8 | CASSPTGGNEKLFF
TRBJ2-3 | TRBV5-6 | CASSLDLYRGRTDTQYF
TRBJ1-2 | TRBV27 | CASRQGALGYTF
TRBJ1-5 | TRBV6-5 | CASRGTGLQPQHF
TRBJ1-5 | TRBV11-2 | CASSSKGQPNQPQHF
TRBJ2-1 | TRBV24-1 | CATSGSLAGQNNEQFF
TRBJ2-2 | TRBV19 | CASRSPGTGNTGELFF
TRBJ1-6 | TRBV5-1 | CASSAGQGLGSPLHF
TRBJ1-1 | TRBV29-1 | CSLTTGGNTEAFF
TRBJ2-1 | TRBV7-9 | CASSRTGVAYNEQFF
TRBJ2-3 | TRBV27 | CASRGERGAGSTQYF
TRBJ1-5 | TRBV5-3 | CARSKRQGRNQPQHF
TRBJ1-5 | TRBV19 | CASRRGYSNQPQHF
TRBJ1-1 | TRBV5-6 | CASNMGDTEAFF
TRBJ2-1 | TRBV6-5 | CASSRGGEYNEQFF
TRBJ2-5 | TRBV5-8 | CASSLGLAGAQETQYF
TRBJ1-2 | TRBV18 | CANPPGEIKEGYTF
TRBJ2-1 | TRBV5-6 | CASSFGTGTYNEQFF
TRBJ2-5 | TRBV11-2 | CASSFSGLVQETQYF
TRBJ1-5 | TRBV2 | CASSPQVYSNQPQHF
TRBJ2-1 | TRBV18 | CASSPGLDNEQFF
TRBJ2-3 | TRBV18 | CASSPTGTGLDTQYF
TRBJ2-1 | TRBV7-3 | CASSSLSGGHTNEQFF
TRBJ1-6 | TRBV28 | CASSIDRNNSPLHF
TRBJ2-1 | TRBV5-1 | CASNSAGHLSYNEQFF
TRBJ2-7 | TRBV5-1 | CASSLGTLSHSEQYF
TRBJ1-6 | TRBV5-1 | CASTLDSLNSPLHF
TRBJ1-2 | TRBV2 | CASSEVTTNYGYTF
TRBJ1-5 | TRBV6-4 | CASKAGDQPQHF
TRBJ2-3 | TRBV5-1 | CASSLEGQNTDTQYF
TRBJ2-1 | TRBV6-4 | CASSEFSGAQRGQFF
TRBJ2-3 | TRBV25-1 | CASSAPGQGTQYF
TRBJ1-2 | TRBV5-4 | CASSSQGGFLHGYTF
TRBJ1-6 | TRBV10-3 | CAISDRGVGPLHF
TRBJ2-1 | TRBV7-9 | CASSTRGSSYNEQFF
TRBJ1-2 | TRBV27 | CASSSPGYGYTF